Reported below is one TCR beta chain. The source of the sample is a study of T cells after yellow fever vaccination. Looking at the study overall: Preparation of fractions with low cell numbers was performed using SMART-Seq v4 Ultra Low Input.

Trimming cost V 4 bases and J 3 bases; bases outside gene matches: 17. Germline CDR1 SGHRS, CDR2 YFSETQ. The CDR3 consists of 18 residues. TCRdb reprocessed the 5' RACE reads via MiXCR and lists one record per CDR3 protein. The sample has about 510,000 distinct CDR3 sequences, 20% to 25% seen once. Sample: PBMCs, taken approximately 22 days after the first yellow fever vaccination. The chain couples TRBV5-1 to TRBJ2-7, with 9 bases aligning to TRBD1. The TCR comes from a man aged 18 to 35 who received the YFV17D yellow fever vaccine. The CDR3, as DNA: TGCGCCAGCAGCGCTCGAAATGGGCCGGACAGGGGAGGCTACGAGCAGTACGTC. This encodes CASSARNGPDRGGYEQYV.